Presented here are 21 T cell receptor beta chains from one specimen sequenced in a study of blood T cell repertoires in COVID-19. The data were produced by immunoSEQ multiplex PCR, yet TCRdb's version contains in-frame clones alone and is incomplete. The profile covers 130,000 or so clones, with 85% to 90% appearing a single time and about 1.5% taken by the ten largest. The material sequenced was peripheral blood. These TCRs come from a woman aged 55-69 years with acute or convalescent COVID-19.

This chain joins TRBV5-1 and TRBJ1-4; TRBD1 matches 7 bases. This CDR3 spans 15 amino acids. Germline values: CDR1 SGHRS, CDR2 YFSETQ. V lost 2 bases, J lost 4 bases, and 5 bases stayed unmatched. The DNA for the CDR3 is TGCGCCAGCAGCTTACAGGGGTTTGATAATGAAAAACTGTTTTTT. Protein product: CASSLQGFDNEKLFF.

The chain joins TRBV7-9 to TRBJ2-5; 10 nucleotides match TRBD2. The germline gives CDR1 SEHNR, CDR2 FQNEAQ (reference sequence). The trim removed 5 bases at V and 3 bases at J, leaving 3 bases unmatched. The CDR3 length is 14 residues. The CDR3 DNA follows: TGTGCCAGCAGCATAGGACTAGCGGAAGAGACCCAGTACTTC. This gives the protein CASSIGLAEETQYF. The entire variable domain, with the rest obtained from reference TRBV7-9 and TRBJ2-5, is as follows: DTGVSQNPRHKITKRGQNVTFRCDPISEHNRLYWYRQTLGQGPEFLTYFQNEAQLEKSRLLSDRFSAERPKGSFSTLEIQRTEQGDSAMYLCASSIGLAEETQYFGPGTRLLVL.

The chain employs TRBV18 and TRBJ1-3; no clear D gene. The V gene's germline CDR1 is KGHSH and CDR2 LQKENI. The CDR3 is made up of 16 amino acids. V was shortened by 2 bases and J by 0 bases, with 11 bases between the two germline ends. This chain's CDR3 is CASSPGRISSGNTIYF. Here the CDR3 DNA reads TGTGCCAGCTCACCAGGCAGAATAAGCTCTGGAAACACCATATATTTT. Using reference TRBV18 and TRBJ1-3 for the parts outside the CDR3, the full variable domain is NAGVMQNPRHLVRRRGQEARLRCSPMKGHSHVYWYRQLPEEGLKFMVYLQKENIIDESGMPKERFSAEFPKEGPSILRIQQVVRGDSAAYFCASSPGRISSGNTIYFGEGSWLTVV.

J is TRBJ1-1 and V is TRBV24-1; TRBD1 is a possible D gene (5 bases). V was trimmed by 5 bases and J by 11 bases, leaving 14 bases between them. CDR3 length: 12 amino acids. Germline V gives CDR1 KGHDR, CDR2 SFDVKD. This CDR3 is CATSAWGGRAFF. The DNA of the CDR3 is TGTGCCACCAGTGCCTGGGGGGGGAGGGCTTTCTTT.

The rearrangement joins TRBV11-2 to TRBJ2-7; D unresolved. Between the trimmed V and J ends, which lost 1 base and 3 bases, there was a span of 4 bases. CDR1 is SGHAT, CDR2 FQNNGV, per germline. The CDR3 contains 12 residues. This CDR3 is CASSLVLYEQYF. DNA for the CDR3: TGTGCCAGCAGCTTAGTTCTCTACGAGCAGTACTTC. The full variable domain, with the rest looked up from reference TRBV11-2 and TRBJ2-7, is EAGVAQSPRYKIIEKRQSVAFWCNPISGHATLYWYQQILGQGPKLLIQFQNNGVVDDSQLPKDRFSAERLKGVDSTLKIQPAKLEDSAVYLCASSLVLYEQYFGPGTRLTVT.

V is TRBV5-1 and J is TRBJ2-3; 7 bases align to TRBD2. Germline loops: CDR1 SGHRS, CDR2 YFSETQ. This CDR3 is built from 16 residues. The ends lost 0 bases at V and 1 base at J; junction bases unmatched: 5. The CDR3 loop reads CASSLEVTSGTDTQYF. CDR3 nucleotides: TGCGCCAGCAGCTTGGAAGTAACTAGCGGCACAGATACGCAGTATTTT.

The V call is TRBV30, the J call TRBJ1-1; D remains ambiguous. V lost 1 base and J lost 4, with 4 bases in between. Germline lookup yields CDR1 GTSNPN and CDR2 SVGIG (reference sequence). The CDR3 runs to 11 residues. The CDR3 nucleotides are TGTGCCTGGAGTGGGAGCACTGAAGCTTTCTTT. Translation: CAWSGSTEAFF.

The chain is built from TRBV5-1 and TRBJ1-3; TRBD1 is a possible D gene (5 bases). Germline V gene data show CDR1 as SGHRS and CDR2 as YFSETQ. This CDR3 has 16 residues. Trimming removed 4 bases from V and 0 bases from J, with 14 bases in between. CDR3 sequence reads: CASSPEGRTSGNTIYF. The CDR3 DNA reads TGCGCCAGCAGCCCGGAGGGACGGACCTCTGGAAACACCATATATTTT.

The genes are TRBV2 and TRBJ1-6, with D maybe TRBD1 (5 bases). Germline CDR1 is SNHLY and CDR2 is FYNNEI. There are 16 residues in the CDR3. The ends were cut back, 5 bases at V and 7 bases at J, with 18 bases in the middle. The CDR3 coding sequence is TGTGCCAGCAGTCTCTTGGAATTTCAGGGAAATTCACCCCTCCACTTT. This translates into CASSLLEFQGNSPLHF.

The chain links TRBV6-4 to TRBJ2-1; D perhaps matches TRBD1 (6 bases). Per germline, CDR1 MRHNA and CDR2 SNTAGT. V lost 3 bases to trimming and J lost 2 bases, with 11 bases between them. CDR3 size: 15 residues. CDR3 bases: TGTGCCAGCAGTGATGAAGGACAGCCCTACAATGAGCAGTTCTTC. Protein: CASSDEGQPYNEQFF.

The chain links TRBV19 to TRBJ2-1; 8 bases are shared with TRBD2. The V and J ends lost 7 bases and 6 bases, in that order; junction bases with no gene match: 17. Germline V gene lookup returns CDR1 LNHDA and CDR2 SQIVND (reference sequence). The CDR3 has 17 residues. CDR3 in DNA: TGTGCCAGTATGGGACGGGGGGGTAGAGAAAGAGGCAATGAGCAGTTCTTC. Protein product: CASMGRGGRERGNEQFF. Variable domain in full (rest from reference TRBV19 and TRBJ2-1): DGGITQSPKYLFRKEGQNVTLSCEQNLNHDAMYWYRQDPGQGLRLIYYSQIVNDFQKGDIAEGYSVSREKKESFPLTVTSAQKNPTAFYLCASMGRGGRERGNEQFFGPGTRLTVL.

The chain employs TRBV10-3 and TRBJ2-5; D call uncertain. This CDR3 is 13 amino acids long. The V and J ends lost 4 bases and 0 bases respectively, with 6 bases between them. Germline V lookup: CDR1 ENHRY, CDR2 SYGVKD. CDR3 loop: CAISAGNQETQYF. Here the CDR3 DNA reads TGTGCCATCAGTGCAGGTAACCAAGAGACCCAGTACTTC.

This sequence joins TRBV28 and TRBJ2-7, with 9 bases matching TRBD1. This CDR3 comprises 14 residues. Trimming cost V 2 bases and J 4 bases; bases outside gene matches: 3. The germline V gene has CDR1 MDHEN and CDR2 SYDVKM. The CDR3 loop reads CASSLEGTGYEQYF. The CDR3 DNA follows: TGTGCCAGCAGTTTAGAGGGGACAGGGTACGAGCAGTACTTC.

The V and J genes are TRBV9 and TRBJ2-2, with a possible D match to TRBD2 (6 bases). V was clipped by 7 bases and J by 6 bases, with 10 bases between them. CDR3 size: 12 residues. The germline V gene has CDR1 SGDLS and CDR2 YYNGEE. The DNA of the CDR3 is TGTGCCAGCGGGGCGGGGTCCGGGGAGCTGTTTTTT. Translation: CASGAGSGELFF.

This clone was picked up one time. The chain combines TRBV27 with TRBJ1-2; a weak D match, TRBD1 (6 bases). The V end was cut by 4 bases, the J end by 8 bases, with 17 bases between. The CDR3 length is 14 residues. In germline, CDR1 is MNHEY, CDR2 SMNVEV (reference sequence). DNA of the CDR3: TGTGCCAGCAGTTACCTCCAGGGGCGCGCGGGCTACACCTTC. This codes for CASSYLQGRAGYTF.

The V and J genes are TRBV19 and TRBJ2-2; weak D call: TRBD1 (6 bases). The V gene lost 2 bases and the J gene lost 2 bases, with 12 bases spanning the gap. The CDR3 runs to 16 residues. The germline CDR1 and CDR2 sequences are LNHDA and SQIVND (reference sequence). CDR3 in amino acids: CASSIRRTVNTGELFF. CDR3 sequence (DNA): TGTGCCAGTAGTATACGTAGGACAGTAAACACCGGGGAGCTGTTTTTT.

The J gene is TRBJ1-6, the V gene TRBV7-3, with TRBD1 matching over 7 bases. The length of the CDR3 is 15 residues. The V gene end was trimmed by 0 bases and the J gene end by 7 bases; junction bases not matched to a gene: 3. CDR1 is SGHTA and CDR2 is FQGTGA in the germline V gene. CDR3 nucleotide sequence: TGTGCCAGCAGCTTAACAGGGGGCGTAAATTCACCCCTCCACTTT. Its protein product is CASSLTGGVNSPLHF.

The chain links TRBV3-1 (or the pseudogene TRBV3-2) to TRBJ1-1; 7 bases fit TRBD1. This CDR3 region has 13 residues. J was trimmed by 5 bases and V by 5 bases; bases with no gene match: 5. Germline V CDR1 and CDR2: LGHDT, YNNKEL (reference sequence). The CDR3 reads CASSSGGRTEAFF. CDR3 in DNA: TGTGCCAGCAGCTCAGGGGGGAGGACTGAAGCTTTCTTT.

Concerning this clone: The junction departs from germline at one end; a sequencing error may be responsible. V gene TRBV7-6 combines with J gene TRBJ2-3, with D possibly TRBD1 on 6 matching bases. Germline V gene data show CDR1 as SGHVS and CDR2 as FNYEAQ. The CDR3 totals 11 residues. This CDR3 reads CASSGRDTVHF. The CDR3 nucleotides are TGTGCCAGCAGCGGCCGGGACACGGTACATTTT. The variable domain in full, completed from reference TRBV7-6 and TRBJ2-3, reads GAGVSQSPRYKVTKRGQDVALRCDPISGHVSLYWYRQALGQGPEFLTYFNYEAQQDKSGLPNDRFSAERPEGSISTLTIQRTEQRDSAMYRCASSGRDTVHFGPGTRLTVL.

V is TRBV10-1 and J is TRBJ2-4; D is perhaps TRBD2 (5 bases). Germline values: CDR1 WNHNN, CDR2 SYGVQD (reference sequence). Trimming cost V 8 bases and J 3 bases, with 23 bases left between them. This CDR3 region has 17 residues. CDR3 bases: TGCGCCAGCCCGGGGAGTTCTACACGAGTAATCAAAAACATTCAGTACTTC. Its protein is CASPGSSTRVIKNIQYF.

The J gene is TRBJ2-2, the V gene TRBV11-2; 7 nucleotides agree with TRBD1. The CDR3 extends over 16 amino acids. Trimming cost V 5 bases and J 0 bases; bases outside gene matches: 6. In germline, CDR1 is SGHAT, CDR2 FQNNGV. CDR3 in DNA: TGTGCCAGCAGCAACCGGGACAGAGCGAACACCGGGGAGCTGTTTTTT. Its protein is CASSNRDRANTGELFF. Full variable domain (rest looked up from reference TRBV11-2 and TRBJ2-2): EAGVAQSPRYKIIEKRQSVAFWCNPISGHATLYWYQQILGQGPKLLIQFQNNGVVDDSQLPKDRFSAERLKGVDSTLKIQPAKLEDSAVYLCASSNRDRANTGELFFGEGSRLTVL.